The text below deals with one TCR beta chain. Generated by immunoSEQ multiplex PCR, the TCRdb table keeps only in-frame clones and is missing some. The sample includes some 720,000 clones, roughly 88% of them seen just once. This sample was included in a study of shared T cell receptors in the human thymus. This sample was shared with a second study, whose subject was human thymus T cells. That work contributes: Immunologically healthy infants in Finland undergoing congenital heart defect surgery were the donors. Thymic samples were excised during corrective heart operations. Thymic and blood repertoires seemed to show skewed V and J gene use. Related studies noted strongly shared thymic repertoires across unrelated people.

Sequencing was carried out using thymocytes. The sequence was collected from a boy younger than two with a congenital heart defect.

The CDR3 DNA reads TGTGCCAGTAGAACCGGACAGGCTAGGAACACTGAAGCTTTCTTT. This sequence encodes CASRTGQARNTEAFF. This chain links TRBV19 with TRBJ1-1, with 7 bases lining up with TRBD1. The trim removed 6 bases at V and 1 base at J, leaving 8 bases unmatched. The CDR3 loop spans 15 amino acids. In germline, CDR1 is LNHDA, CDR2 SQIVND (reference sequence). Full variable domain (missing parts from reference TRBV19 and TRBJ1-1): DGGITQSPKYLFRKEGQNVTLSCEQNLNHDAMYWYRQDPGQGLRLIYYSQIVNDFQKGDIAEGYSVSREKKESFPLTVTSAQKNPTAFYLCASRTGQARNTEAFFGQGTRLTVV.